Following are 5 T cell receptor beta chains from one sample sequenced in a study of regulatory T cells. The study, taken as a whole, reports: In CD3G-deficient patients, conventional CD4+ T cells were enriched for hydrophobic CDR3 residues at positions 6 and 7.

Antigens of these TCRs are unknown. Amplification used 52 TRBV primers and 13 TRBJ primers. Data came from immunoSEQ multiplex PCR; TCRdb stores just in-frame clones and leaves some out. The table has some 30,000 clones, about 94% seen once. What was sequenced was conventional CD4+ T cells sorted from blood. Source of these receptors: a child aged 2 to 15 with CD3G deficiency.

There are a few counts of this clone. The chain carries TRBV7-8 and TRBJ2-7; no clear D gene. The CDR3 is 13 residues long. Per the germline V gene, CDR1 is SGHVS and CDR2 is FQNEAQ. The germline V and J ends were trimmed by 0 bases and 2 bases, with 5 bases remaining between them. The CDR3, as DNA: TGTGCCAGCAGCTTAGCTCAGACCTACGAGCAGTACTTC. Amino acid sequence: CASSLAQTYEQYF. Full variable domain (rest looked up from reference TRBV7-8 and TRBJ2-7): GAGVSQSPRYKVAKRGQDVALRCDPISGHVSLFWYQQALGQGPEFLTYFQNEAQLDKSGLPSDRFFAERPEGSVSTLKIQRTQQEDSAVYLCASSLAQTYEQYFGPGTRLTVT.

V gene TRBV5-1 combines with J gene TRBJ2-6; D gene unclear. Germline-derived CDR1 and CDR2 are SGHRS and YFSETQ. Between the trimmed V and J ends, which lost 5 bases and 5 bases, there was a span of 8 bases. The CDR3 length is 13 residues. The CDR3 here is CASRADRANVLTF. As DNA, the CDR3 is TGCGCCAGCAGGGCAGACAGGGCCAACGTCCTGACTTTC.

This clone appeared a few times. This rearrangement joins TRBV6-5 to TRBJ1-2; D call uncertain. The germline V gene has CDR1 MNHEY and CDR2 SVGAGI. Trimming removed 5 bases at V and 9 bases at J, with 10 bases between. The CDR3 consists of 11 residues. The CDR3, as DNA: TGTGCCAGCAGTGTGAAAAGAAGCTACACCTTC. Protein sequence: CASSVKRSYTF.

The chain joins TRBV6-1 to TRBJ2-1; no clear D. The V and J ends lost 7 bases and 0 bases respectively, with 13 bases between them. CDR1 MNHNS and CDR2 SASEGT come from the germline V gene. The CDR3 extends over 15 amino acids. CDR3 loop: CASKYWASSYNEQFF. The CDR3 bases are TGTGCCAGCAAATATTGGGCCAGCTCCTACAATGAGCAGTTCTTC.

This clone was seen a single time. The chain links TRBV6-1 to TRBJ2-7, with D tentatively TRBD1 (5 bases). Germline loops: CDR1 MNHNS, CDR2 SASEGT. Trimming removed 5 bases at V and 3 bases at J, with 14 bases between. CDR3 size: 14 residues. CDR3 sequence: CASSKGFLGYEQYF. The CDR3 coding sequence is TGTGCCAGCAGTAAGGGGTTCCTCGGCTACGAGCAGTACTTC.